These T cell receptor beta chains were read from a single sample in a study of T cell responses to AZD1222 COVID-19 vaccine. The data were produced by immunoSEQ multiplex PCR, yet TCRdb's version contains in-frame clones alone and is incomplete. The table shows some 120,000 clones, with just over 90% occurring only once. This specimen was peripheral blood, taken on day 0 of AZD1222 vaccination. These receptors were taken from an adult in good health. Both conserved end residues are part of each CDR3. D genes are given only for firm matches. The size of a clone is reported for some rows only, either as once, few or many, or as a class for expanded clones.

D: TRBD2
length: 15
J: TRBJ2-7
V: TRBV28
size: -
CDR3: CASSFSISGTYEQYF
DNA: TGTGCCAGCAGTTTTTCGATTAGCGGGACCTACGAGCAGTACTTC

D: TRBD2
length: 16
J: TRBJ2-7
V: TRBV7-2
size: -
CDR3: CASSLDPTSGRYEQYF
DNA: TGTGCCAGCAGCTTAGACCCAACTAGCGGGAGGTACGAGCAGTACTTC

D: -
length: 14
J: TRBJ1-4
V: TRBV2
size: -
CDR3: CASNLEVGVEKLFF
DNA: TGTGCCAGCAACCTTGAAGTAGGGGTTGAAAAACTGTTTTTT

D: -
length: 14
J: TRBJ1-4
V: TRBV15
size: -
CDR3: CATSSRTGYEKLFF
DNA: TGTGCCACCAGCAGCCGAACGGGGTATGAAAAACTGTTTTTT

D: TRBD1
length: 13
J: TRBJ1-2
V: TRBV29-1
size: -
CDR3: CSVEGQPNYGYTF
DNA: TGCAGCGTTGAGGGACAGCCTAACTATGGCTACACCTTC

D: TRBD1
length: 12
J: TRBJ1-2
V: TRBV12-3/TRBV12-4
size: -
CDR3: CASYRTGEGYTF
DNA: TGTGCCAGCTACAGGACAGGGGAAGGCTACACCTTC

D: TRBD2
length: 13
J: TRBJ2-5
V: TRBV18
size: -
CDR3: CASSPLAGETQYF
DNA: TGTGCCAGCTCACCCCTAGCGGGAGAGACCCAGTACTTC

D: -
length: 15
J: TRBJ1-2
V: TRBV7-9
size: -
CDR3: CASSLADRTHYGYTF
DNA: TGTGCCAGCAGCTTAGCGGATCGGACCCACTATGGCTACACCTTC

D: -
length: 13
J: TRBJ2-1
V: TRBV5-1
size: once
CDR3: CASRKDGYNEQFF
DNA: TGCGCCAGCAGAAAGGACGGCTACAATGAGCAGTTCTTC

D: TRBD1
length: 13
J: TRBJ2-7
V: TRBV13
size: -
CDR3: CASSPTTGLEQYF
DNA: TGTGCCAGCAGCCCCACGACAGGGCTCGAGCAGTACTTC

D: -
length: 13
J: TRBJ2-6
V: TRBV5-6
size: -
CDR3: CASSPAGANVLTF
DNA: TGTGCCAGCAGTCCCGCGGGGGCCAACGTCCTGACTTTC

D: -
length: 12
J: TRBJ1-1
V: TRBV3-1/TRBV3-2
size: -
CDR3: CASSQDLGVAFF
DNA: TGTGCCAGCAGCCAAGATCTAGGGGTAGCTTTCTTT

D: -
length: 13
J: TRBJ1-1
V: TRBV7-2
size: -
CDR3: CATGRGLYTEAFF
DNA: TGTGCCACTGGGAGGGGATTATACACTGAAGCTTTCTTT

D: TRBD1
length: 13
J: TRBJ2-2
V: TRBV27
size: -
CDR3: CASGQGVTGELFF
DNA: TGTGCCAGCGGACAGGGGGTAACCGGGGAGCTGTTTTTT

D: TRBD2
length: 16
J: TRBJ2-3
V: TRBV27
size: once
CDR3: CASSFGGGGRTDTQYF
DNA: TGTGCCAGCAGTTTTGGGGGTGGCGGGAGGACAGATACGCAGTATTTT

D: -
length: 16
J: TRBJ2-5
V: TRBV30
size: -
CDR3: CAWKRVRRGTGETQYF
DNA: TGTGCCTGGAAAAGGGTTAGGAGGGGGACGGGAGAGACCCAGTACTTC

D: -
length: 15
J: TRBJ2-2
V: TRBV7-9
size: -
CDR3: CASSSGKGNTGELFF
DNA: TGTGCCAGCAGCTCAGGGAAAGGGAACACCGGGGAGCTGTTTTTT

D: -
length: 15
J: TRBJ1-6
V: TRBV14
size: -
CDR3: CASSQAGGNNSPLHF
DNA: TGTGCCAGCAGCCAAGCTGGAGGGAATAATTCACCCCTCCACTTT

D: TRBD1
length: 13
J: TRBJ1-1
V: TRBV29-1
size: once
CDR3: CSASTGGITEAFF
DNA: TGCAGCGCTTCTACAGGGGGCATCACTGAAGCTTTCTTT

D: -
length: 13
J: TRBJ2-7
V: TRBV5-1
size: once
CDR3: CASSLDGLYEQYF
DNA: TGCGCCAGCAGCTTGGATGGGTTGTACGAGCAGTACTTC

D: -
length: 14
J: TRBJ1-2
V: TRBV11-2
size: -
CDR3: CASSLDLSSYGYTF
DNA: TGTGCCAGCAGCTTAGATCTGAGCAGCTATGGCTACACCTTC

D: TRBD1
length: 15
J: TRBJ2-5
V: TRBV9
size: -
CDR3: CASSLRTGWLETQYF
DNA: TGTGCCAGCAGCTTAAGGACAGGGTGGTTGGAGACCCAGTACTTC

D: -
length: 13
J: TRBJ2-7
V: TRBV25-1
size: -
CDR3: CASSESGSYEQYF
DNA: TGTGCCAGCAGTGAATCGGGGTCCTACGAGCAGTACTTC

D: -
length: 12
J: TRBJ1-2
V: TRBV12-3/TRBV12-4
size: -
CDR3: CASSLWARGYTF
DNA: TGTGCCAGCAGTTTGTGGGCAAGGGGCTACACCTTC

D: -
length: 14
J: TRBJ2-2
V: TRBV18
size: -
CDR3: CASSPPAGGGELFF
DNA: TGTGCCAGCTCACCACCGGCAGGAGGCGGGGAGCTGTTTTTT

D: TRBD2
length: 15
J: TRBJ2-1
V: TRBV2
size: -
CDR3: CASSGGLAGENEQFF
DNA: TGTGCCAGCAGTGGGGGACTAGCGGGAGAAAATGAGCAGTTCTTC

D: -
length: 15
J: TRBJ1-2
V: TRBV27
size: -
CDR3: CASSLQVILNYGYTF
DNA: TGTGCCAGCAGCCTACAGGTTATCCTTAACTATGGCTACACCTTC

D: -
length: 18
J: TRBJ2-7
V: TRBV11-3
size: -
CDR3: CASSSGLSLTIVLSEQYF
DNA: TGTGCCAGCAGCTCCGGACTGTCCTTAACAATTGTCCTCTCCGAGCAGTACTTC

D: -
length: 12
J: TRBJ2-1
V: TRBV5-1
size: -
CDR3: CASSVFYNEQFF
DNA: TGCGCCAGCAGCGTGTTCTACAATGAGCAGTTCTTC

D: -
length: 12
J: TRBJ2-5
V: TRBV4-1
size: -
CDR3: CASKGGGETQYF
DNA: TGCGCCAGCAAGGGAGGAGGGGAGACCCAGTACTTC

D: TRBD2
length: 14
J: TRBJ2-7
V: TRBV6-5
size: -
CDR3: CASNSAGGPYEQYF
DNA: TGTGCCAGCAATTCAGCGGGAGGCCCCTACGAGCAGTACTTC

D: TRBD2
length: 15
J: TRBJ2-1
V: TRBV11-2
size: few
CDR3: CASSPLAGGLNEQFF
DNA: TGTGCCAGCAGCCCACTAGCGGGAGGTCTTAATGAGCAGTTCTTC

D: TRBD1
length: 15
J: TRBJ1-5
V: TRBV19
size: once
CDR3: CASSNYRGAIQPQHF
DNA: TGTGCCAGTAGTAACTACAGGGGAGCAATTCAGCCCCAGCATTTT

D: TRBD2
length: 15
J: TRBJ2-7
V: TRBV10-2
size: -
CDR3: CASRNSGLRGGEQYF
DNA: TGCGCCAGCAGGAACTCGGGACTCCGGGGGGGAGAGCAGTACTTC

D: -
length: 14
J: TRBJ1-5
V: TRBV24-1
size: -
CDR3: CATPGGQANQPQHF
DNA: TGTGCCACCCCCGGCGGGCAGGCCAATCAGCCCCAGCATTTT

D: TRBD1
length: 17
J: TRBJ1-4
V: TRBV6-6
size: -
CDR3: CASSLMGQGVPNEKLFF
DNA: TGTGCCAGCAGTCTAATGGGACAGGGCGTCCCAAATGAAAAACTGTTTTTT

D: -
length: 14
J: TRBJ2-2
V: TRBV5-1
size: -
CDR3: CASSIGGRTGELFF
DNA: TGCGCCAGCAGCATAGGGGGGCGAACCGGGGAGCTGTTTTTT

D: -
length: 16
J: TRBJ2-2
V: TRBV10-3
size: -
CDR3: CATKNRAPSNTGELFF
DNA: TGTGCCACCAAAAACCGGGCCCCTTCGAACACCGGGGAGCTGTTTTTT

D: -
length: 14
J: TRBJ1-5
V: TRBV27
size: -
CDR3: CASSLGPRGQPQHF
DNA: TGTGCCAGCAGTTTAGGGCCCCGTGGGCAGCCCCAGCATTTT

D: -
length: 15
J: TRBJ1-6
V: TRBV28
size: few
CDR3: CASSPRRGYNSPLHF
DNA: TGTGCCAGCAGTCCGAGACGGGGATATAATTCACCCCTCCACTTT

D: -
length: 14
J: TRBJ2-7
V: TRBV9
size: -
CDR3: CASSVDSYSYEQYF
DNA: TGTGCCAGCAGCGTAGACAGCTATTCCTACGAGCAGTACTTC

D: -
length: 15
J: TRBJ1-1
V: TRBV5-1
size: few
CDR3: CASSLGGLRNTEAFF
DNA: TGCGCCAGCAGCTTGGGGGGCTTGAGAAACACTGAAGCTTTCTTT

D: -
length: 13
J: TRBJ2-1
V: TRBV28
size: once
CDR3: CASLREQHNEQFF
DNA: TGTGCCAGCCTTAGGGAGCAGCACAATGAGCAGTTCTTC

D: -
length: 12
J: TRBJ1-2
V: TRBV6-5
size: -
CDR3: CASSTARAGYTF
DNA: TGTGCCAGCAGTACAGCCCGGGCTGGCTACACCTTC

D: -
length: 13
J: TRBJ1-4
V: TRBV28
size: -
CDR3: CASSRGDGEKLFF
DNA: TGTGCCAGCAGTCGAGGGGACGGTGAAAAACTGTTTTTT

D: -
length: 15
J: TRBJ2-7
V: TRBV27
size: -
CDR3: CASRVLGGRYHEQYF
DNA: TGTGCCAGCAGGGTCCTAGGCGGTCGCTACCACGAGCAGTACTTC

D: -
length: 12
J: TRBJ1-2
V: TRBV7-8
size: -
CDR3: CASSYDSYGYTF
DNA: TGTGCCAGCAGCTACGACAGTTATGGCTACACCTTC

D: TRBD1
length: 15
J: TRBJ1-4
V: TRBV7-9
size: -
CDR3: CASSQRGTGNEKLFF
DNA: TGTGCCAGCAGCCAGCGCGGGACAGGGAATGAAAAACTGTTTTTT

D: -
length: 16
J: TRBJ2-3
V: TRBV27
size: -
CDR3: CASSFIQPRFTDTQYF
DNA: TGTGCCAGCAGTTTTATACAACCCCGGTTCACAGATACGCAGTATTTT

D: -
length: 17
J: TRBJ2-1
V: TRBV10-3
size: -
CDR3: CAISEPTQSHREDEQFF
DNA: TGTGCCATCAGTGAGCCTACCCAGTCCCATCGCGAGGATGAGCAGTTCTTC

D: -
length: 15
J: TRBJ1-2
V: TRBV10-3
size: -
CDR3: CAITGGHRVGYGYTF
DNA: TGTGCCATCACCGGGGGCCACAGAGTAGGCTATGGCTACACCTTC

D: TRBD2
length: 13
J: TRBJ2-3
V: TRBV2
size: -
CDR3: CASNLAGSDTQYF
DNA: TGTGCCAGCAACCTAGCGGGATCAGATACGCAGTATTTT

D: TRBD1
length: 16
J: TRBJ2-7
V: TRBV18
size: -
CDR3: CASSYQGERGSYEQYF
DNA: TGTGCCAGCTCCTACCAGGGGGAAAGAGGGTCCTACGAGCAGTACTTC

D: TRBD1
length: 16
J: TRBJ1-2
V: TRBV2
size: -
CDR3: CASRMPQGVSPYGYTF
DNA: TGTGCCAGCAGAATGCCGCAGGGGGTTAGCCCCTATGGCTACACCTTC

D: -
length: 14
J: TRBJ2-7
V: TRBV11-2
size: -
CDR3: CASSLGRGRNEQYF
DNA: TGTGCCAGCAGCTTAGGCAGGGGTCGCAACGAGCAGTACTTC